The 28 T cell receptor beta chains in this list originate from one sample, sequenced in a study of shared clonotypes between healthy human individuals (dated by TCRdb to about 2020). Libraries came from the immunoSEQ multiplex PCR assay. In TCRdb, the immuneACCESS table is reduced to in-frame sequences with V and J assigned. These tables do not hold every clone; where another copy was compared, an unresolved V gene accounts for under half, and the others remain unexplained. This sample is represented by approximately 2,300,000 clones; roughly 92% of them were singletons. Approximately 0.39% of the sample is in the top ten clones. Source material: naive CD4+ T cells from PBMCs. According to the study, the label for this sample's cell subset or site signals: CD45RA+ positively selected. The receptor source for this set is a man between 18 and 35 years old in good health. Some clones in this sample may be carry-over from other donors' samples.

This clone has just one count. The chain combines TRBV11-2 with TRBJ2-7; 7 bases are shared with TRBD2. This CDR3 region has 15 residues. The germline V gene encodes CDR1 SGHAT and CDR2 FQNNGV. The V segment lost 1 base and the J segment 4 bases; nucleotides outside the gene matches: 7. This chain's CDR3 is CASSLALGLVYEQYF. Here the CDR3 DNA reads TGTGCCAGCAGCTTAGCTTTAGGACTAGTATACGAGCAGTACTTC.

V and J are TRBV28 and TRBJ2-7, with 9 nucleotides matching TRBD1. Germline trimming cut 6 bases from V and 6 bases from J; bases unmatched to any gene: 15. CDR3 length: 16 residues. CDR1 is MDHEN and CDR2 is SYDVKM in the germline V gene. The DNA for the CDR3 is TGTGCCAGCAGCACCCTGCCGGGACAGGGTAAGGCCGAGCAGTACTTC. Its protein is CASSTLPGQGKAEQYF.

This clone was seen just once. The rearrangement joins TRBV6-5 to TRBJ1-2, with 7 positions matching TRBD1. CDR1 and CDR2 from the germline V gene are MNHEY and SVGAGI. Trimming cost V 6 bases and J 4 bases; bases outside gene matches: 8. This CDR3 has 14 residues. CDR3 in amino acids: CASSFETGTYGYTF. CDR3 DNA: TGTGCCAGCAGCTTCGAGACAGGGACCTATGGCTACACCTTC.

The chain uses TRBV6-5 and TRBJ1-2; a weak D match, TRBD1 (6 bases). Looked up from germline, CDR1 is MNHEY and CDR2 is SVGAGI. This CDR3 has 15 residues. V was shortened by 1 base and J by 3 bases, with 12 bases between the two germline ends. CDR3 bases: TGTGCCAGCAGTTACTATCGGGGGCAAGACTATGGCTACACCTTC. Translated: CASSYYRGQDYGYTF.

The genes are TRBV28 and TRBJ2-1, with D perhaps matching TRBD2 (5 bases). In germline, CDR1 is MDHEN, CDR2 SYDVKM. The CDR3 length is 15 residues. V was shortened by 1 base and J by 2 bases, with 9 bases between the two germline ends. The CDR3 loop reads CASSLSPRAYNEQFF. The CDR3 nucleotides are TGTGCCAGCAGTTTATCCCCGCGGGCCTACAATGAGCAGTTCTTC.

V gene TRBV10-2 combines with J gene TRBJ2-7, with 7 bases identical to TRBD1. Per the germline V gene, CDR1 is WSHSY and CDR2 is SAAADI. This CDR3 region has 16 residues. J lost 3 bases, V lost 2 bases, and 10 bases had no gene match. This CDR3 is CASSEGGRTGNYEQYF. Written as DNA, the CDR3 is TGCGCCAGCAGTGAGGGGGGAAGGACAGGCAACTACGAGCAGTACTTC.

The chain recombines TRBV30 with TRBJ2-1; no firm D call. Trimming cost V 2 bases and J 10 bases, with 9 bases left between them. The CDR3 extends over 11 amino acids. The germline V gene encodes CDR1 GTSNPN and CDR2 SVGIG (reference sequence). CDR3 sequence (DNA): TGTGCCTGGAGTATGACGTGGGAGCAGTTCTTC. This sequence encodes CAWSMTWEQFF.

This chain links TRBV27 with TRBJ2-5; D remains unclear. V dropped 6 bases and J dropped 2 bases, with 10 bases sitting between them. The CDR3 runs to 13 residues. Per the germline V gene, CDR1 is MNHEY and CDR2 is SMNVEV (reference sequence). In nucleotides, the CDR3 is TGTGCCAGCAGAAAATGGCAGCAAGAGACCCAGTACTTC. Amino acid sequence: CASRKWQQETQYF.

This chain connects TRBV7-9 to TRBJ1-1; D unclear. The V end lost 5 bases, the J end lost 4 bases, and 11 bases lay between the germline ends. CDR1 SEHNR and CDR2 FQNEAQ come from the germline V gene (reference sequence). This CDR3 region has 13 residues. CDR3 nucleotide sequence: TGTGCCAGCAGCCTAACCTGGGGCACTGAAGCTTTCTTT. Translating it yields CASSLTWGTEAFF.

On this clone itself: The junction and the germline gene differ at one end; a read error may be behind it. This chain links TRBV6-5 with TRBJ2-7; perhaps TRBD1 as D (5 bases). The CDR3 extends over 13 amino acids. In germline, CDR1 is MNHEY, CDR2 SVGAGI. CDR3 region: CASSSTGPYAQYF. CDR3 bases: TGTGCCAGCAGTTCCACAGGCCCCTACGCGCAGTACTTC.

To note about this clone: One end of the junction fails to match germline, which may point to a read error. V gene TRBV6-6 combines with J gene TRBJ2-7, with 13 nucleotides matching TRBD2. Germline V gives CDR1 MNHNY, CDR2 SVGAGI (reference sequence). The CDR3 spans 13 residues. The CDR3 region has the DNA TGTGCCAGCGATCCCGGGACTAGCGGGATCGAAACCTTC. Encoded protein: CASDPGTSGIETF.

Notes on this clone: The sample has other DNA sequences that encode this CDR3 too. The chain employs TRBV10-3 and TRBJ1-2, with 8 bases matching TRBD1. This CDR3 is built from 14 residues. Trimming removed 3 bases from V and 1 base from J; junction bases left unmatched: 1. Germline V gives CDR1 ENHRY, CDR2 SYGVKD. The CDR3 sequence: CAISEQGGNYGYTF. In DNA form, the CDR3 reads TGTGCCATCAGTGAACAGGGGGGTAACTATGGCTACACCTTC.

V usage is TRBV11-2 and J usage is TRBJ2-5; possibly TRBD1 or TRBD2 for D (5 bases each). The J call could be wrong; TRBJ2-7 is a better fit for the DNA end. This CDR3 is built from 14 residues. The V gene's germline CDR1 is SGHAT and CDR2 FQNNGV. CDR3 in DNA: TGTGCCAGCAGCTTCAGGGTGGGGGCCTACGAGCAGTACTTC. It yields the protein CASSFRVGAYEQYF.

As DNA, the CDR3 is TGTGCCAGCAGCTTAGGAGGGACAGGGGACACTGAAGCTTTCTTT. This codes for CASSLGGTGDTEAFF. The rearrangement links TRBV7-6 to TRBJ1-1; 10 nucleotides align to TRBD1. Trimming took 1 base from V and 3 from J; bases not matched to a gene: 2. Germline V CDR1 and CDR2: SGHVS, FNYEAQ. CDR3 length: 15 residues. Combining the CDR3 with reference TRBV7-6 and TRBJ1-1 gives the whole variable domain GAGVSQSPRYKVTKRGQDVALRCDPISGHVSLYWYRQALGQGPEFLTYFNYEAQQDKSGLPNDRFSAERPEGSISTLTIQRTEQRDSAMYRCASSLGGTGDTEAFFGQGTRLTVV.

V is TRBV6-1 and J is TRBJ2-1, with TRBD1 identical over 7 bases. Trimming at V came to 5 bases and at J to 4 bases, leaving 8 bases not matched to a gene. The CDR3 has 15 residues. CDR1 is MNHNS, CDR2 SASEGT, per germline. This CDR3 is CASSLTGQPYNEQFF. The CDR3 DNA is TGTGCCAGCAGTTTGACGGGACAGCCTTACAATGAGCAGTTCTTC.

Points on this clone: Other DNA sequences in the same sample also yield this CDR3. The chain employs TRBV28 and TRBJ2-5, with 8 positions matching TRBD1. J gave up 4 bases and V 3 bases, and 4 bases lay outside the gene matches. The CDR3 runs 14 residues. From germline, CDR1 is MDHEN and CDR2 SYDVKM. Here the CDR3 reads CASSLAGGGETQYF. The CDR3 coding sequence is TGTGCCAGCAGTTTGGCAGGGGGCGGAGAGACCCAGTACTTC.

This chain uses TRBV28 with TRBJ2-4, with TRBD1 identical over 8 bases. This CDR3 contains 13 residues. The V and J ends lost 6 bases and 8 bases, in that order; junction bases with no gene match: 6. Germline V gene sequence: CDR1 MDHEN, CDR2 SYDVKM. The CDR3 bases are TGTGCCAGCAGGGCAGGGGGCATAGACATTCAGTACTTC. The encoded protein is CASRAGGIDIQYF.

CDR3 sequence reads: CASSADRAGTEKLFF. Here the CDR3 DNA reads TGTGCCAGCAGCGCTGACAGGGCAGGGACTGAAAAACTGTTTTTT. The rearrangement links TRBV7-9 to TRBJ1-4; 7 bases align to TRBD1. CDR3 length: 15 residues. Germline values: CDR1 SEHNR, CDR2 FQNEAQ (reference sequence). With V trimmed by 5 bases and J by 7 bases, 10 bases remained unmatched.

The chain combines TRBV19 with TRBJ1-2; TRBD1 matches at 9 bases. The CDR3 has 14 residues. The V segment lost 4 bases and the J segment 9 bases; nucleotides outside the gene matches: 9. Germline V gene data show CDR1 as LNHDA and CDR2 as SQIVND (reference sequence). CDR3 DNA: TGTGCCAGTAGTAACTTGGGGACAGGGTATCGCTACACCTTC. Amino acid sequence: CASSNLGTGYRYTF.

The chain employs TRBV10-1 and TRBJ1-3; no clear D gene. V was trimmed by 3 bases and J by 0 bases, leaving 12 bases between them. In germline, CDR1 is WNHNN, CDR2 SYGVQD (reference sequence). There are 16 residues in the CDR3. The CDR3 bases are TGCGCCAGCAGTGATAGTCAGTATCACTCTGGAAACACCATATATTTT. This gives the protein CASSDSQYHSGNTIYF.

The chain joins TRBV5-6 to TRBJ1-4; 7 bases line up with TRBD1. The V gene end was trimmed by 0 bases and the J gene end by 0 bases; junction bases not matched to a gene: 5. The germline gives CDR1 SGHDT, CDR2 YYEEEE. CDR3 length equals 17 residues. CDR3 sequence reads: CASSLEGGTATNEKLFF. DNA of the CDR3: TGTGCCAGCAGCTTGGAGGGTGGGACAGCAACTAATGAAAAACTGTTTTTT.

This clone was observed a handful of times. The V and J genes are TRBV7-8 and TRBJ1-2, with TRBD1 as a possible D gene (6 bases). This CDR3 region has 16 residues. Germline-derived CDR1 and CDR2 are SGHVS and FQNEAQ. Trimming took 5 bases from V and 1 from J, leaving 17 bases between them. The CDR3 protein is CASSTRTVLHNYGYTF. DNA for the CDR3: TGTGCCAGCAGCACCAGGACAGTCCTACATAACTATGGCTACACCTTC.

The chain uses TRBV6-6 and TRBJ2-7; weak D call: TRBD1 (5 bases). CDR1 is MNHNY and CDR2 is SVGAGI in the germline V gene (reference sequence). Trimming took off 6 bases at V and 4 bases at J, with 19 bases between the two ends. The CDR3 has 15 residues. The CDR3 bases are TGTGCCAGCAGCCTAACCAGGGAAATCCAATACGAGCAGTACTTC. Its protein product is CASSLTREIQYEQYF.

The chain recombines TRBV19 with TRBJ1-4, with 8 nucleotides matching TRBD1. V shed 5 bases, J shed 6 bases, and the junction held 5 bases outside the gene matches. CDR3 size: 14 residues. From germline, CDR1 is LNHDA and CDR2 SQIVND (reference sequence). CDR3 bases: TGTGCCAGTAGTGCGACAGGGGTAGATGAAAAACTGTTTTTT. Translation gives CASSATGVDEKLFF.

This chain links TRBV5-1 with TRBJ2-5; 9 bases align to TRBD2. With V trimmed by 4 bases and J by 2 bases, 6 bases remained unmatched. The germline V gene has CDR1 SGHRS and CDR2 YFSETQ. This CDR3 comprises 15 residues. CDR3 DNA sequence: TGCGCCAGCAGCCTCTTGACTAGCGGACAAGAGACCCAGTACTTC. Protein: CASSLLTSGQETQYF.

As to this clone: The same CDR3 also results from other DNA sequences found in this sample. The rearrangement joins TRBV9 to TRBJ2-7, with 12 bases aligning to TRBD2. Looked up from germline, CDR1 is SGDLS and CDR2 is YYNGEE. This CDR3 is 17 amino acids long. After removal of 0 bases from V and 2 bases from J, the junction contained 6 bases not matched to a gene. For the CDR3, the DNA is TGTGCCAGCAGCGTAGGATCTAGCGGGAGGGCCCCCTACGAGCAGTACTTC. It is translated as CASSVGSSGRAPYEQYF. Full variable domain (rest looked up from reference TRBV9 and TRBJ2-7): DSGVTQTPKHLITATGQRVTLRCSPRSGDLSVYWYQQSLDQGLQFLIQYYNGEERAKGNILERFSAQQFPDLHSELNLSSLELGDSALYFCASSVGSSGRAPYEQYFGPGTRLTVT.

A word on this clone: The same CDR3 can be traced to other DNA sequences in this sample. The DNA of the CDR3 is TGTGCCAGCAGCTTAGGTCGGGAGACCCAGTACTTC. Its translation is CASSLGRETQYF. The rearrangement joins TRBV11-3 to TRBJ2-5; D is undetermined. The germline V and J ends were trimmed by 1 base and 5 bases, with 5 bases remaining between them. The germline V gene has CDR1 SGHNT and CDR2 YENEEA. The CDR3 runs to 12 residues.

The chain combines TRBV5-1 with TRBJ1-1, with D possibly being TRBD1 (5 bases). V dropped 0 bases and J dropped 0 bases, with 12 bases sitting between them. The length of the CDR3 is 16 residues. Germline CDR1 reads SGHRS; CDR2 reads YFSETQ. In DNA form, the CDR3 reads TGCGCCAGCAGCTTGGCGGGACTCCTCATGAACACTGAAGCTTTCTTT. It specifies CASSLAGLLMNTEAFF.